This TCR beta chain emerged from a study of blood T cell repertoires in COVID-19. Study in general: Samples of COVID-19 (acute and convalescent) were obtained from the United States, Italy and Spain.

The CDR3 loop spans 15 amino acids. Germline V gene sequence: CDR1 KGHDR, CDR2 SFDVKD. Trimming stripped 9 bases from V and 0 bases from J, with 17 bases between. TCRdb's copy holds only in-frame clones and misses some; the assay was immunoSEQ multiplex PCR. Among roughly 250,000 clones listed, around 90% were seen once. This chain connects TRBV24-1 to TRBJ2-7; possibly TRBD2 for D (5 bases). The sequenced sample consisted of peripheral blood. The receptor comes from a woman aged 40 to 49 with acute or convalescent COVID-19. The CDR3 DNA reads as TGTGCCACCCCTCCTTGCGGGCCGACCTCCTACGAGCAGTACGTC. This sequence encodes CATPPCGPTSYEQYV.